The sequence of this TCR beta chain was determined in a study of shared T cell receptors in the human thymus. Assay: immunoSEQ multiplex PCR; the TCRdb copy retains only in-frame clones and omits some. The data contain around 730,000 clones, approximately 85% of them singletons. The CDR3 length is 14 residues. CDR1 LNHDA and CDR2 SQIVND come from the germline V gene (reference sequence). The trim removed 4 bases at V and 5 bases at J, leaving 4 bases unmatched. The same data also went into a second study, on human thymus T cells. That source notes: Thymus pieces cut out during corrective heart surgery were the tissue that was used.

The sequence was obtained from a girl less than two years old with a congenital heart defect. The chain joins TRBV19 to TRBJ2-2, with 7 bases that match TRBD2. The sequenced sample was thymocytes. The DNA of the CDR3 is TGTGCCAGTAGTAGCCAGGGAGGGACCGGGGAGCTGTTTTTT. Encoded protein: CASSSQGGTGELFF.